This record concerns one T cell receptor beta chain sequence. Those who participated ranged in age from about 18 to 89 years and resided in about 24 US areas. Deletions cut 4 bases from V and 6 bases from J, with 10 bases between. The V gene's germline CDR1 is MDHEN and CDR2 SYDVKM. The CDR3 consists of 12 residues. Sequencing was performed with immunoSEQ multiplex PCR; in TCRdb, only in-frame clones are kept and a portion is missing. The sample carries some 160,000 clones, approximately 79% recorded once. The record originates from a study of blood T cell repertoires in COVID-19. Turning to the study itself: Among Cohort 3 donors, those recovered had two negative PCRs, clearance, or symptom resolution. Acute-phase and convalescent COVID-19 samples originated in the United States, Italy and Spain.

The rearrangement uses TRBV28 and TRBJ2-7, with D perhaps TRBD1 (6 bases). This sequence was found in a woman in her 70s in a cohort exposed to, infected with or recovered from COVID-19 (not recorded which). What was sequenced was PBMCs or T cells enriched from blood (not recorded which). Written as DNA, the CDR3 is TGTGCCAGCAGTTCACAGGGTTTCGAGCAGTACTTC. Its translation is CASSSQGFEQYF.